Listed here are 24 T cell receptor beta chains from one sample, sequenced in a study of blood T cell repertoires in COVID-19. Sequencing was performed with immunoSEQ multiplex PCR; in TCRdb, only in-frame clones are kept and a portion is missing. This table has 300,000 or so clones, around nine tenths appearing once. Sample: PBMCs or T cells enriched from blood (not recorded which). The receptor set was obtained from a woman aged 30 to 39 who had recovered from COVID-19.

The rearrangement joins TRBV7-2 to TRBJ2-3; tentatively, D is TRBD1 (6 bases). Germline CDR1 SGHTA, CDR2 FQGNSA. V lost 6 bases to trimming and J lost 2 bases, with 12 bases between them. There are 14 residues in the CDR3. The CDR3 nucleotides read TGTGCCAGCAGACCGGGACACCTCACAGATACGCAGTATTTT. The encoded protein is CASRPGHLTDTQYF.

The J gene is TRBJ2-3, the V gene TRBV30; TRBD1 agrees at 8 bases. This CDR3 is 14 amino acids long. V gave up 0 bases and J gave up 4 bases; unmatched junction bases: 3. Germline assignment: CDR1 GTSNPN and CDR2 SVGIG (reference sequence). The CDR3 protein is CAWSVRQGSDTQYF. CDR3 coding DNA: TGTGCCTGGAGTGTACGACAGGGGTCAGATACGCAGTATTTT.

The CDR3 loop is CASSRDRAHNSPLHF. CDR3 nucleotide sequence: TGTGCCAGCAGTCGGGACAGGGCTCATAATTCACCCCTCCACTTT. This sequence joins TRBV6-4 and TRBJ1-6; TRBD1 aligns across 9 bases. CDR1 and CDR2 (germline): MRHNA, SNTAGT. J gave up 5 bases and V 5 bases, and 4 bases lay outside the gene matches. The CDR3 runs 15 residues.

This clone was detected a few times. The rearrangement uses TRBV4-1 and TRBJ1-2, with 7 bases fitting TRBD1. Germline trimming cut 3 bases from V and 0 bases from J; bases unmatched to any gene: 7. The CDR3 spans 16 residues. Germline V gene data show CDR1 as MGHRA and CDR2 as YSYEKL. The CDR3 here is CASSQETGAPNYGYTF. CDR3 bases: TGCGCCAGCAGCCAGGAAACAGGGGCCCCTAACTATGGCTACACCTTC.

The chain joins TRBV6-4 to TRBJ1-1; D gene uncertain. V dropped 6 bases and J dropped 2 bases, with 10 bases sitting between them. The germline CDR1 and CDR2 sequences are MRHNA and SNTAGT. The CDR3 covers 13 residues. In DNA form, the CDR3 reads TGTGCCAGCAGCCAGACAAGAAACACTGAAGCTTTCTTT. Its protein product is CASSQTRNTEAFF.

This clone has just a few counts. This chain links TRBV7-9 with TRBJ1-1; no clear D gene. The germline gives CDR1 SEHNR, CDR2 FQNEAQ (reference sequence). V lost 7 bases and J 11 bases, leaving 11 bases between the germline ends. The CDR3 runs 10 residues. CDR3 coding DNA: TGTGCCAGCAACCCGCATGGCGCTTTCTTT. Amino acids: CASNPHGAFF.

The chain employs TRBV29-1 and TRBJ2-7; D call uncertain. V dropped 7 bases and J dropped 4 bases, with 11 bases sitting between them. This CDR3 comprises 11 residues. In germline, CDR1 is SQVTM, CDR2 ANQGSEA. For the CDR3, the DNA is TGCAGCGCTGCTAGGAGTTACGAGCAGTACTTC. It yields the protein CSAARSYEQYF.

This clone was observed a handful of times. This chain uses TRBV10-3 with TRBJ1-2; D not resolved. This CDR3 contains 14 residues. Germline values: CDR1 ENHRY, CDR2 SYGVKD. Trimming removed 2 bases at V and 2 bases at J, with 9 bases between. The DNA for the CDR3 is TGTGCCATCAGTGAGGGGGAGGCAAACTATGGCTACACCTTC. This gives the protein CAISEGEANYGYTF.

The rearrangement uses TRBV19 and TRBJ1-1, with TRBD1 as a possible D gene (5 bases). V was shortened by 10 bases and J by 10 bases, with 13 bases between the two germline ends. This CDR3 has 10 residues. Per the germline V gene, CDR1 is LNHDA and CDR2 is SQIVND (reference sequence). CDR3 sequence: CATSGGGAFF. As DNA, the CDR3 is TGTGCCACCAGCGGGGGGGGAGCTTTCTTT.

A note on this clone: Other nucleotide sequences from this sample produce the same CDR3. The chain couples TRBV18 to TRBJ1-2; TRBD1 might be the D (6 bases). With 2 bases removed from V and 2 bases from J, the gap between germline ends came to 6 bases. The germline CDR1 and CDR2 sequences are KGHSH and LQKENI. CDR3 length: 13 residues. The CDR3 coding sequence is TGTGCCAGCTCACCAGACAGGAACTATGGCTACACCTTC. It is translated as CASSPDRNYGYTF.

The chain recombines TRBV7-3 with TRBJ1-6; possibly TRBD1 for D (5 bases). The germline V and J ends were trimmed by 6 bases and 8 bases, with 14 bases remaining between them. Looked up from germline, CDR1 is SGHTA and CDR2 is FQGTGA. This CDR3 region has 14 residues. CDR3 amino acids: CASRAGTGDSPLHF. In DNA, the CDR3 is TGTGCCAGCAGGGCCGGGACTGGTGATTCACCCCTCCACTTT.

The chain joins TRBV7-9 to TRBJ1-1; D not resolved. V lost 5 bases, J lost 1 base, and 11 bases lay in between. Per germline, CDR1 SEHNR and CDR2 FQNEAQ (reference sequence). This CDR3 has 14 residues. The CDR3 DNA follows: TGTGCCAGCAGCCCCTCCGGCGGGAACACTGAAGCTTTCTTT. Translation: CASSPSGGNTEAFF.

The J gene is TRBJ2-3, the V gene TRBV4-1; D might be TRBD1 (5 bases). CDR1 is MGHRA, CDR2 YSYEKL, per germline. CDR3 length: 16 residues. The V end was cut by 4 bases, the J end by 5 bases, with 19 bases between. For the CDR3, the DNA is TGCGCCAGCAGCCCCTCCGACATGGGGCATGGAGATACGCAGTATTTT. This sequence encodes CASSPSDMGHGDTQYF.

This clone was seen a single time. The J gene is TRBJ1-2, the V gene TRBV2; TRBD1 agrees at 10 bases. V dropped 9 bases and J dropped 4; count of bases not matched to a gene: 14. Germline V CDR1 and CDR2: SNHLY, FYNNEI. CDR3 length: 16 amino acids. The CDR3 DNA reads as TGTGCCAGTCCTGACTGGACAGGGGGTCCCCCCTATGGCTACACCTTC. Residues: CASPDWTGGPPYGYTF.

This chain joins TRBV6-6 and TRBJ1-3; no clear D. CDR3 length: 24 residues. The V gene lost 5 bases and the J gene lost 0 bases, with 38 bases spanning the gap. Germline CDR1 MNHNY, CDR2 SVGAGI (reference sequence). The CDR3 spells CASSQSPSRNLGIISASSGNTIYF. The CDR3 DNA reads TGTGCCAGCAGTCAAAGCCCGAGCAGGAACCTTGGCATAATCTCTGCCAGCTCTGGAAACACCATATATTTT.

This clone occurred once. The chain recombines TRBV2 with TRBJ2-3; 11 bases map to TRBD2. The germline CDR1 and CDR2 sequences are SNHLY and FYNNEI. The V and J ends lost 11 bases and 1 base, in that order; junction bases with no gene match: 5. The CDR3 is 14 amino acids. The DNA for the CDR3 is TGTGCCTCGAGACTAGCGGGGCGCACAGATACGCAGTATTTT. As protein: CASRLAGRTDTQYF.

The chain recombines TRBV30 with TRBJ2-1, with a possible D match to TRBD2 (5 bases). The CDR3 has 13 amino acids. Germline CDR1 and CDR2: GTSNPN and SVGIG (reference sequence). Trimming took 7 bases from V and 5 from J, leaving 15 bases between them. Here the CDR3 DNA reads TGTGCCTTCCCTCGGGCGGGCGACAATGAGCAGTTCTTC. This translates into CAFPRAGDNEQFF.

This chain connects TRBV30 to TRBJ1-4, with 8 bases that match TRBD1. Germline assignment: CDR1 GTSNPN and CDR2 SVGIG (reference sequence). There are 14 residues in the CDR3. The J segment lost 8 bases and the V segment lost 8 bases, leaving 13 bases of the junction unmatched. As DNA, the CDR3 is TGTGCCGGTAATGACAGGACAGGGACCGAAAAACTGTTTTTT. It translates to CAGNDRTGTEKLFF.

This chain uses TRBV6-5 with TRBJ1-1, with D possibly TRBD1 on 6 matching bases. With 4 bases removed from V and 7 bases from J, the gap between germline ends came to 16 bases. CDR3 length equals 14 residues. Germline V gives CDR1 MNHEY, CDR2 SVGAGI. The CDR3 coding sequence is TGTGCCAGCAGTTTGTTAAGGGGGTTGGGTGAAGCTTTCTTT. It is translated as CASSLLRGLGEAFF.

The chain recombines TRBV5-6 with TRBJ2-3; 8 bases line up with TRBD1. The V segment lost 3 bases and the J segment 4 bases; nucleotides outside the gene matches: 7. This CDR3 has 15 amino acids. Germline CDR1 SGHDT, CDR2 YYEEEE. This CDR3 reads CASSSLPGGPDTQYF. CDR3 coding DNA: TGTGCCAGCAGCTCCCTCCCAGGGGGCCCAGATACGCAGTATTTT.

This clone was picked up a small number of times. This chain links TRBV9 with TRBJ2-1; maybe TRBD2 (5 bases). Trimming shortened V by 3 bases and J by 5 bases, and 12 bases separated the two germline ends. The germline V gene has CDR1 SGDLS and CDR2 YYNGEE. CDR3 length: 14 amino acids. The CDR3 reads CASSGHFGNNEQFF. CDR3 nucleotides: TGTGCCAGCAGCGGACACTTCGGGAACAATGAGCAGTTCTTC.

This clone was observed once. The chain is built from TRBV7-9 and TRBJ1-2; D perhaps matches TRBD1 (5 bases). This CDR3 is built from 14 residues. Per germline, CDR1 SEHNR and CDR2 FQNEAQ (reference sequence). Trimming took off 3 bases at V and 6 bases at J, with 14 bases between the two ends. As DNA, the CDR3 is TGTGCCAGCAGCTTCCAGACGCCGGGGGATGGCTACACCTTC. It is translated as CASSFQTPGDGYTF. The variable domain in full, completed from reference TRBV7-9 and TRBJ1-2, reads DTGVSQNPRHKITKRGQNVTFRCDPISEHNRLYWYRQTLGQGPEFLTYFQNEAQLEKSRLLSDRFSAERPKGSFSTLEIQRTEQGDSAMYLCASSFQTPGDGYTFGSGTRLTVV.

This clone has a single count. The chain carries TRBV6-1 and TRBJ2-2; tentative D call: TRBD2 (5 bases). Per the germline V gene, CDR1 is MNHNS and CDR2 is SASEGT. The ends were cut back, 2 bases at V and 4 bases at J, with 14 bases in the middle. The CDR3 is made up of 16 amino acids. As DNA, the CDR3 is TGTGCCAGCAGTGAACAGGCAGCCCGGGGCACCGGGGAGCTGTTTTTT. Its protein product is CASSEQAARGTGELFF.

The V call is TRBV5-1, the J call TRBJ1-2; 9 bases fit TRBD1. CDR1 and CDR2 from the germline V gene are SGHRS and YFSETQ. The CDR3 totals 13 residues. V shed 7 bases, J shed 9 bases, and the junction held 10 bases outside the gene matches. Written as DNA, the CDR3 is TGCGCCAGCGGACGGACAGGGGACGAACGCTACACCTTC. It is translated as CASGRTGDERYTF.